Only a few counts were recorded for the clone carrying this TCR beta chain. The data belong to a study of human T cells and chemical hapten exposure. TCRdb called the RACE reads again in MiXCR, with one record for every CDR3 protein. The sample yields 80,000 to 100,000 distinct CDR3 sequences, roughly 10% seen once. V trimming: 5 bases; J trimming: 2 bases; junction bases outside the gene matches: 10. Per germline, CDR1 MNHEY and CDR2 SVGEGT. The CDR3 is made up of 18 amino acids. As to time point: patch test 3, about 24 weeks after DPC sensitization. Stated treatment: therapeutic diphenylcyclopropenone sensitization with weekly scalp DPC.

The source material was whole blood, sampled in connection with sensitization to the hapten diphenylcyclopropenone (DPC). The TCR sequence derives from a woman under 40 with alopecia areata. Some clones in this sample may be carry-over from other donors' samples. This chain joins TRBV6-2 or TRBV6-3 and TRBJ2-1; 12 bases fit TRBD2. The CDR3 loop reads CASSRGLAGGKAYNEQFF. DNA for the CDR3: TGTGCCAGCAGTAGAGGGCTAGCGGGAGGGAAAGCCTACAATGAGCAGTTCTTC.